These 30 T cell receptor beta chains were sequenced from one sample in a study of CD8 T cells in Susac syndrome. A quantity of roughly 0.5 to 1 ug RNA underwent reverse transcription using random hexamers. One entry per CDR3 protein, called by TCRdb with MiXCR from the immunoSEQ multiplex PCR reads. The sample holds roughly 130,000 distinct CDR3 sequences, about 94% seen once. The sequencing sample was made of CD4+ T cells from PBMCs. The receptor set was obtained from a human donor with multiple sclerosis.

In its sample, this clonotype was seen a few times. The chain carries TRBV5-1 and TRBJ1-1, with a weak D call TRBD1 (6 bases). V shed 7 bases and J shed 0 bases, with 13 bases lying between them. Germline CDR1 reads SGHRS; CDR2 reads YFSETQ. The CDR3 has 14 residues. CDR3 sequence: CASAAGALNTEAFF. DNA for the CDR3: TGCGCCAGCGCCGCGGGGGCTTTGAACACTGAAGCTTTCTTT.

V gene TRBV20-1 combines with J gene TRBJ1-4, with 8 nucleotides matching TRBD1. J lost 7 bases, V lost 6 bases, and 7 bases had no gene match. Germline CDR1 DFQATT, CDR2 SNEGSKA (reference sequence). This CDR3 contains 13 residues. CDR3 amino acids: CSAAGGYSEKLFF. The CDR3 DNA reads as TGCAGTGCGGCAGGGGGCTATTCTGAAAAACTGTTTTTT.

The rearrangement uses TRBV29-1 and TRBJ1-5; D gene uncertain. Germline CDR1 is SQVTM and CDR2 is ANQGSEA. V lost 0 bases and J lost 9, with 12 bases in between. The length of the CDR3 is 13 residues. CDR3 residues: CSVEDHEGMPQHF. In DNA, the CDR3 is TGCAGCGTTGAAGATCACGAAGGAATGCCCCAGCATTTT.

V usage is TRBV6-6 and J usage is TRBJ2-7; tentatively, D is TRBD2 (6 bases). CDR1 is MNHNY, CDR2 SVGAGI, per germline (reference sequence). V was trimmed by 0 bases and J by 5 bases, leaving 17 bases between them. The CDR3 is made up of 16 amino acids. CDR3: CASSYSFRERSHEQYF. CDR3 in DNA: TGTGCCAGCAGTTACTCGTTCCGGGAGCGGAGCCACGAGCAGTACTTC.

A single count supports this clonotype. V and J are TRBV30 and TRBJ2-2, with TRBD2 matching 9 bases. V lost 3 bases to trimming and J lost 0 bases; unmatched junction nucleotides: 5. The CDR3 sequence is 16 residues long. Per the germline V gene, CDR1 is GTSNPN and CDR2 is SVGIG (reference sequence). Written as DNA, the CDR3 is TGTGCCTGGAGGGAAGCGGGGGGCCCGAACACCGGGGAGCTGTTTTTT. This sequence encodes CAWREAGGPNTGELFF.

This sequence joins TRBV2 and TRBJ2-1; D perhaps matches TRBD1 (5 bases). The V and J ends lost 5 bases and 0 bases respectively, with 11 bases between them. The CDR3 runs to 15 residues. The germline gives CDR1 SNHLY, CDR2 FYNNEI. CDR3 in amino acids: CASSPTASSYNEQFF. As DNA, the CDR3 is TGTGCCAGCAGTCCGACAGCTAGCTCCTACAATGAGCAGTTCTTC. Drawing the rest from reference TRBV2 and TRBJ2-1, the complete variable domain is EPEVTQTPSHQVTQMGQEVILRCVPISNHLYFYWYRQILGQKVEFLVSFYNNEISEKSEIFDDQFSVERPDGSNFTLKIRSTKLEDSAMYFCASSPTASSYNEQFFGPGTRLTVL.

The chain employs TRBV18 and TRBJ1-1; perhaps TRBD1 as D (6 bases). CDR1 and CDR2 (germline): KGHSH, LQKENI. The CDR3 length is 16 residues. V was clipped by 3 bases and J by 5 bases, with 19 bases between them. The CDR3 region is CASSPSPRTDRTEAFF. The CDR3 region has the DNA TGTGCCAGCTCACCCTCCCCCCGGACAGATAGGACTGAAGCTTTCTTT.

CDR3 sequence: CASRTDRGGKTQYF. The CDR3 DNA follows: TGTGCCAGCAGGACCGACCGGGGAGGGAAGACCCAGTACTTC. V and J are TRBV7-9 and TRBJ2-5, with 7 bases that match TRBD2. Germline values: CDR1 SEHNR, CDR2 FQNEAQ (reference sequence). CDR3 length: 14 residues. V shed 6 bases, J shed 6 bases, and the junction held 10 bases outside the gene matches.

The CDR3 nucleotides read TGCGCCAGCAGCCGAATCGGAGGGACTGGGGCCAACGTCCTGACTTTC. It encodes CASSRIGGTGANVLTF. The rearrangement links TRBV5-1 to TRBJ2-6; weak D call: TRBD2 (6 bases). Germline V gene data show CDR1 as SGHRS and CDR2 as YFSETQ. Between the trimmed V and J ends, which lost 4 bases and 2 bases, there was a span of 13 bases. The CDR3 spans 16 residues.

This chain uses TRBV5-1 with TRBJ2-5; 9 nucleotides align to TRBD2. Germline V lookup: CDR1 SGHRS, CDR2 YFSETQ. V gave up 2 bases and J gave up 4 bases; unmatched junction bases: 3. The CDR3 extends over 14 amino acids. The CDR3 sequence: CASSFGLARETQYF. The CDR3 nucleotides are TGCGCCAGCAGCTTCGGACTAGCGAGAGAGACCCAGTACTTC. The complete variable domain, with remaining parts taken from reference TRBV5-1 and TRBJ2-5, reads KAGVTQTPRYLIKTRGQQVTLSCSPISGHRSVSWYQQTPGQGLQFLFEYFSETQRNKGNFPGRFSGRQFSNSRSEMNVSTLELGDSALYLCASSFGLARETQYFGPGTRLLVL.

In this sample, this clonotype turned up a few times. The chain links TRBV6-2 or TRBV6-3 to TRBJ1-1; no clear D. Germline V gene lookup returns CDR1 MNHEY and CDR2 SVGEGT. The CDR3 has 13 residues. Trimming stripped 2 bases from V and 2 bases from J, with 6 bases between. The CDR3 coding sequence is TGTGCCAGCAGTTACAGGGCCAACACTGAAGCTTTCTTT. Translated: CASSYRANTEAFF.

Points on this clonotype: One end of the junction fails to match germline, which may point to a read error. V usage is TRBV6-2 or TRBV6-3 and J usage is TRBJ2-1; 10 bases agree with TRBD2. CDR1 is MNHEY, CDR2 SVGEGT, per germline. There are 16 residues in the CDR3. CDR3 protein: CASSYGGLAGVKSGSF. The DNA for the CDR3 is TGTGCCAGCAGTTACGGAGGGCTAGCGGGGGTGAAAAGTGGGTCTTTC.

The V gene is TRBV5-1, the J gene TRBJ2-7; D is perhaps TRBD2 (5 bases). Per germline, CDR1 SGHRS and CDR2 YFSETQ. This CDR3 has 18 amino acids. V lost 2 bases and J 3 bases, leaving 24 bases between the germline ends. The CDR3 bases are TGCGCCAGCAGCTTTCGATCCTCCGGGAACGGGGAATTCTACGAGCAGTACTTC. This gives the protein CASSFRSSGNGEFYEQYF.

V and J are TRBV11-2 and TRBJ2-1; the match to TRBD2 covers 10 bases. The CDR3 extends over 16 amino acids. J gave up 3 bases and V 5 bases, and 7 bases lay outside the gene matches. Germline V gene sequence: CDR1 SGHAT, CDR2 FQNNGV. DNA of the CDR3: TGTGCCAGCAGCACTGGACTAGCGGTGATCTACAATGAGCAGTTCTTC. Translating gives CASSTGLAVIYNEQFF.

This rearrangement joins TRBV7-7 to TRBJ2-3; maybe TRBD2 (6 bases). The germline CDR1 and CDR2 sequences are SSHAT and FNYEAQ (reference sequence). The length of the CDR3 is 15 residues. Deletions cut 1 base from V and 1 base from J, with 9 bases between. The CDR3 here is CASSLGASGTDTQYF. The CDR3 DNA is TGTGCCAGCAGCTTAGGGGCTAGCGGCACAGATACGCAGTATTTT.

V and J are TRBV19 and TRBJ1-1; D unresolved. V shed 9 bases and J shed 9 bases, with 23 bases lying between them. Germline CDR1 and CDR2: LNHDA and SQIVND (reference sequence). The CDR3 contains 14 residues. The CDR3 sequence is CASLTRIGPTKAFF. The DNA of the CDR3 is TGTGCCAGCCTCACAAGGATTGGCCCTACCAAAGCTTTCTTT.

This sequence joins TRBV30 and TRBJ2-3; D is perhaps TRBD1 or TRBD2 (5 bases each). CDR1 is GTSNPN, CDR2 SVGIG, per germline (reference sequence). CDR3 length equals 14 residues. V lost 5 bases to trimming and J lost 2 bases, with 14 bases between them. The CDR3 DNA reads as TGTGCCTGGGGGACCGGGATTATCACAGATACGCAGTATTTT. Translating it yields CAWGTGIITDTQYF.

This rearrangement joins TRBV10-3 to TRBJ2-2; no clear D gene. The V and J ends lost 6 bases and 4 bases respectively, with 9 bases between them. This CDR3 has 13 residues. Germline V gene sequence: CDR1 ENHRY, CDR2 SYGVKD. The CDR3: CAIRGTATGELFF. DNA for the CDR3: TGTGCCATCAGGGGTACCGCCACCGGGGAGCTGTTTTTT.

The chain carries TRBV29-1 and TRBJ1-1, with D maybe TRBD1 (6 bases). Germline CDR1 SQVTM, CDR2 ANQGSEA. The CDR3 extends over 14 amino acids. V was cut by 6 bases and J by 7 bases, with 21 bases left in between. Here the CDR3 reads CSVDSRRGPSEAFF. CDR3 DNA: TGCAGCGTAGACAGCCGGCGGGGGCCTAGTGAAGCTTTCTTT.

This sequence joins TRBV18 and TRBJ1-1; D is uncertain. This CDR3 spans 14 amino acids. The V gene's germline CDR1 is KGHSH and CDR2 LQKENI. Trimming took off 7 bases at V and 5 bases at J, with 17 bases between the two ends. CDR3 region: CASFGYLDGTEAFF. CDR3 coding DNA: TGTGCCAGCTTCGGATACCTGGATGGGACTGAAGCTTTCTTT.

This chain's CDR3 is CASEQTPNTEAFF. CDR3 DNA: TGTGCCAGCGAACAGACTCCGAACACTGAAGCTTTCTTT. This sequence joins TRBV6-2 or TRBV6-3 and TRBJ1-1, with D unclear. The germline V and J ends were trimmed by 8 bases and 1 base, with 11 bases remaining between them. There are 13 residues in the CDR3. Germline CDR1 reads MNHEY; CDR2 reads SVGEGT.

The chain couples TRBV13 to TRBJ2-2; D is undetermined. The CDR3 is made up of 14 amino acids. The V gene lost 6 bases and the J gene lost 4 bases, with 12 bases spanning the gap. From germline, CDR1 is PRHDT and CDR2 FYEKMQ (reference sequence). The CDR3 protein is CASRGQAITGELFF. DNA for the CDR3: TGTGCCAGCAGGGGCCAAGCGATCACCGGGGAGCTGTTTTTT.

This rearrangement joins TRBV12-3 or TRBV12-4 to TRBJ2-1, with TRBD1 identical over 10 bases. This CDR3 is built from 15 residues. With 5 bases clipped from V and 4 bases from J, the junction kept 5 bases outside the gene matches. CDR3 sequence: CASSRRDRGYNEQFF. The CDR3, as DNA: TGTGCCAGCAGTCGTCGGGACAGGGGTTACAATGAGCAGTTCTTC.

The chain couples TRBV30 to TRBJ2-7; no definite D call. Trimming cost V 2 bases and J 5 bases, with 7 bases left between them. The CDR3 length is 11 residues. The germline V gene encodes CDR1 GTSNPN and CDR2 SVGIG (reference sequence). This chain's CDR3 is CAWSKLDEQYF. CDR3 DNA sequence: TGTGCCTGGAGTAAGCTGGACGAGCAGTACTTC. Using reference TRBV30 and TRBJ2-7 for the parts outside the CDR3, the full variable domain is SQTIHQWPATLVQPVGSPLSLECTVEGTSNPNLYWYRQAAGRGLQLLFYSVGIGQISSEVPQNLSASRPQDRQFILSSKKLLLSDSGFYLCAWSKLDEQYFGPGTRLTVT.

The chain couples TRBV10-3 to TRBJ2-5, with no clear D. This CDR3 region has 11 residues. V lost 6 bases and J 2 bases, leaving 4 bases between the germline ends. Germline V CDR1 and CDR2: ENHRY, SYGVKD. This CDR3 reads CAIRSQETQYF. Here the CDR3 DNA reads TGTGCCATCAGATCACAAGAGACCCAGTACTTC.

V gene TRBV20-1 combines with J gene TRBJ1-4, with a weak D call TRBD1 (5 bases). Germline CDR1 DFQATT, CDR2 SNEGSKA (reference sequence). CDR3 length: 13 residues. The V and J ends lost 1 base and 6 bases respectively, with 9 bases between them. The CDR3 region has the DNA TGCAGTGCTAGAGGCGGGACCGATGAAAAACTGTTTTTT. It is translated as CSARGGTDEKLFF.

The chain recombines TRBV5-1 with TRBJ2-3, with D possibly matching TRBD2 (6 bases). The CDR3 totals 17 residues. Germline V gives CDR1 SGHRS, CDR2 YFSETQ. Deletions cut 0 bases from V and 2 bases from J, with 16 bases between. In nucleotides, the CDR3 is TGCGCCAGCAGCTTGGTTCGGGGGATCTCTGACACAGATACGCAGTATTTT. Encoded protein: CASSLVRGISDTDTQYF.

The chain has TRBV25-1 and TRBJ2-5; D remains ambiguous. Germline V gene sequence: CDR1 MGHDK, CDR2 SYGVNS. V shed 6 bases and J shed 1 base, with 6 bases lying between them. This CDR3 is built from 12 residues. The DNA of the CDR3 is TGTGCCAGCAGGCAGGCCCAAGAGACCCAGTACTTC. Its protein product is CASRQAQETQYF.

V and J are TRBV12-3 or TRBV12-4 and TRBJ1-1, with D possibly being TRBD1 (5 bases). The CDR3 runs 14 residues. V was shortened by 6 bases and J by 7 bases, with 18 bases between the two germline ends. In DNA form, the CDR3 reads TGTGCCAGCAGGGTTTCCGACAGCTACGGTGAAGCTTTCTTT. It codes for CASRVSDSYGEAFF.

This sequence joins TRBV30 and TRBJ2-4; D assignment may be TRBD1 or TRBD2 (6 bases each). The CDR3 extends over 15 amino acids. The germline V gene has CDR1 GTSNPN and CDR2 SVGIG (reference sequence). The germline V and J ends were trimmed by 5 bases and 8 bases, with 22 bases remaining between them. DNA of the CDR3: TGTGCCTGGGGCCCCCTACCGGGGGCGCGGGACATTCAGTACTTC. This translates into CAWGPLPGARDIQYF. Filled out from reference TRBV30 and TRBJ2-4, the complete variable domain reads SQTIHQWPATLVQPVGSPLSLECTVEGTSNPNLYWYRQAAGRGLQLLFYSVGIGQISSEVPQNLSASRPQDRQFILSSKKLLLSDSGFYLCAWGPLPGARDIQYFGAGTRLSVL.